This TCR beta chain was sequenced in a study of beta chain features in type 1 diabetes. Looking at the study overall: All samples together contributed 85 million to 120 million sorted cells for examination.

Researchers reported sorting CD4+ naive, central memory, regulatory and stem cell-like memory cells via CD45RO/CCR7/CD25/CD127/CD95/CD27. The study reverse transcribed the entire isolated RNA, so it sequenced expressed TCRB transcripts. Naive, central memory and regulatory T cell samples yielded about 4 million reads on average. This table comes from immunoSEQ multiplex PCR, and its TCRdb copy is limited to in-frame clones, with some not included. The data show about 140,000 clones, with about 7% seen just once and around 1.5% held by the top ten. Sequencing was done on a sample of central memory CD4+ T cells from blood. This clonotype was sampled from a woman aged 25-40 years in good health.

The CDR3 coding sequence is TGTGCCAGCAGTACAGGGACAAACTATCGCAATGAGCAGTTCTTC. Encoded protein: CASSTGTNYRNEQFF. This chain links TRBV6-6 with TRBJ2-1, with D possibly being TRBD1 (6 bases). CDR1 is MNHNY, CDR2 SVGAGI, per germline (reference sequence). This CDR3 contains 15 residues. The V end was cut by 5 bases, the J end by 6 bases, with 17 bases between.